This T cell receptor (beta chain) stems from a study of blood T cell repertoires in COVID-19. The wider study: Samples taken during acute and convalescent COVID-19 were collected in the United States, Italy and Spain.

Libraries were prepared by immunoSEQ multiplex PCR; TCRdb keeps only in-frame clonotypes and omits some of them. The sample shows approximately 440,000 clones, around 88% of them seen only once. The length of the CDR3 is 14 residues. The germline CDR1 and CDR2 sequences are SGHNT and YYREEE (reference sequence). V shed 3 bases and J shed 6 bases, with 12 bases lying between them. The V gene is TRBV5-4, the J gene TRBJ1-4; D gene uncertain. This receptor was obtained from a woman aged 50 to 60 with COVID-19, enrolled during active disease. Source material: peripheral blood. For the CDR3, the DNA is TGTGCCAGCAGCTCCGGGATCGCCGATGAAAAACTGTTTTTT. Its protein is CASSSGIADEKLFF.